The rows below give T cell receptor beta chains drawn from one sample of a study of CD8 T cells in ankylosing spondylitis. TCRdb called the 5' RACE reads again in MiXCR, with one record for every CDR3 protein. The sample yields around 130,000 distinct CDR3 sequences, around 9% seen once. The sequenced sample was blood, either unsorted or a sorted T cell fraction (not recorded which). The receptors derive from a male donor with ankylosing spondylitis or in good health (not recorded which). Both conserved end residues are part of each CDR3. The D gene is left open where the match is weak. The size of a clone is reported for some rows only, either as once, few or many, or as a class for expanded clones.

d_gene: TRBD1; abundance: many; v_gene: TRBV20-1; j_gene: TRBJ2-1; CDR3aa: CSARTAGTGGEQFF; CDR3nt: TGCAGTGCTAGAACCGCCGGGACAGGGGGTGAGCAGTTCTTC
d_gene: TRBD1; abundance: -; v_gene: TRBV10-3; j_gene: TRBJ1-1; CDR3aa: CATDGQGGNTEAFF; CDR3nt: TGTGCCACCGACGGACAGGGGGGGAACACTGAAGCTTTCTTT
d_gene: -; abundance: many; v_gene: TRBV20-1; j_gene: TRBJ1-5; CDR3aa: CSACESLGDSNQPQHF; CDR3nt: TGCAGTGCTTGCGAAAGCTTGGGGGATAGCAATCAGCCCCAGCATTTT
d_gene: TRBD2; abundance: few; v_gene: TRBV29-1; j_gene: TRBJ2-5; CDR3aa: CSDRAGGRETQYF; CDR3nt: TGCAGCGACCGAGCGGGAGGGCGGGAGACCCAGTACTTC
d_gene: TRBD2; abundance: few; v_gene: TRBV2; j_gene: TRBJ2-7; CDR3aa: CASRPLAGGKPYEQYF; CDR3nt: TGTGCCAGCCGACCTTTAGCGGGAGGGAAACCCTACGAGCAGTACTTC
d_gene: -; abundance: -; v_gene: TRBV7-9; j_gene: TRBJ2-1; CDR3aa: CASSWGSGNEQFF; CDR3nt: TGTGCCAGCAGTTGGGGGAGTGGCAATGAGCAGTTCTTC
d_gene: -; abundance: many; v_gene: TRBV20-1; j_gene: TRBJ2-7; CDR3aa: CSARSRAKDYEQYF; CDR3nt: TGCAGTGCTAGATCCCGGGCCAAAGATTACGAGCAGTACTTC
d_gene: TRBD1; abundance: -; v_gene: TRBV20-1; j_gene: TRBJ2-5; CDR3aa: CSVARQGKETQYF; CDR3nt: TGCAGTGTTGCCAGACAGGGGAAAGAGACCCAGTACTTC
d_gene: TRBD1; abundance: many; v_gene: TRBV4-2; j_gene: TRBJ1-6; CDR3aa: CASSQRQGMDNSPLHF; CDR3nt: TGTGCCAGCAGCCAGCGACAGGGGATGGATAATTCACCCCTCCACTTT
d_gene: TRBD2; abundance: many; v_gene: TRBV5-1; j_gene: TRBJ2-3; CDR3aa: CASSLVGSGITDTQYF; CDR3nt: TGCGCCAGCAGCTTGGTTGGTAGCGGGATCACAGATACGCAGTATTTT
d_gene: -; abundance: many; v_gene: TRBV7-6; j_gene: TRBJ2-7; CDR3aa: CASSLSPREAYEQYF; CDR3nt: TGTGCCAGCAGCTTATCACCGAGGGAGGCCTACGAGCAGTACTTC
d_gene: -; abundance: few; v_gene: TRBV18; j_gene: TRBJ2-7; CDR3aa: CASSKQGNDEQYF; CDR3nt: TGTGCCAGCTCCAAGCAGGGGAACGACGAGCAGTACTTC
d_gene: -; abundance: many; v_gene: TRBV7-2; j_gene: TRBJ2-3; CDR3aa: CASSLEGFPSTDTQYF; CDR3nt: TGTGCCAGCAGCTTAGAAGGGTTTCCTAGCACAGATACGCAGTATTTT
d_gene: -; abundance: many; v_gene: TRBV6-1; j_gene: TRBJ1-5; CDR3aa: CASSARRLDSNQPQHF; CDR3nt: TGTGCCAGCAGTGCCCGCCGGTTAGATAGCAATCAGCCCCAGCATTTT
d_gene: -; abundance: many; v_gene: TRBV5-1; j_gene: TRBJ1-1; CDR3aa: CASSPEGATEAFF; CDR3nt: TGCGCCAGCAGCCCGGAGGGAGCCACTGAAGCTTTCTTT
d_gene: TRBD2; abundance: many; v_gene: TRBV7-2; j_gene: TRBJ2-3; CDR3aa: CASGQQAGGPADTQYF; CDR3nt: TGTGCCAGCGGACAACAAGCGGGAGGGCCTGCAGATACGCAGTATTTT
d_gene: -; abundance: -; v_gene: TRBV9; j_gene: TRBJ1-6; CDR3aa: CASSRQNNSPLHF; CDR3nt: TGTGCCAGCAGTCGGCAGAATAATTCACCCCTCCACTTT
d_gene: -; abundance: many; v_gene: TRBV2; j_gene: TRBJ2-3; CDR3aa: CAGEILGSTDTQYF; CDR3nt: TGTGCCGGGGAAATCCTAGGTTCCACAGATACGCAGTATTTT
d_gene: TRBD2; abundance: few; v_gene: TRBV6-1; j_gene: TRBJ2-1; CDR3aa: CASSHGGGGPPSYNEQFF; CDR3nt: TGTGCCAGCAGCCATGGCGGGGGAGGGCCTCCATCCTACAATGAGCAGTTCTTC
d_gene: -; abundance: -; v_gene: TRBV27; j_gene: TRBJ2-5; CDR3aa: CASRRTGSETQYF; CDR3nt: TGTGCCAGCAGACGTACAGGGTCGGAGACCCAGTACTTC
d_gene: TRBD2; abundance: many; v_gene: TRBV12-3/TRBV12-4; j_gene: TRBJ2-3; CDR3aa: CASGRKWEGTDTQYF; CDR3nt: TGTGCCAGCGGCCGTAAGTGGGAGGGCACCGATACGCAGTATTTT
d_gene: -; abundance: few; v_gene: TRBV2; j_gene: TRBJ2-2; CDR3aa: CASSEEAIYTGELFF; CDR3nt: TGTGCCAGCAGTGAAGAGGCAATATACACCGGGGAGCTGTTTTTT
d_gene: -; abundance: many; v_gene: TRBV2; j_gene: TRBJ1-6; CDR3aa: CASSQTGVNSPLHF; CDR3nt: TGTGCCAGCAGTCAAACGGGGGTGAATTCACCCCTCCACTTT
d_gene: TRBD1; abundance: few; v_gene: TRBV6-2/TRBV6-3; j_gene: TRBJ2-7; CDR3aa: CASSYLQGAHEQYF; CDR3nt: TGTGCCAGCAGTTACTTACAGGGGGCCCACGAGCAGTACTTC
d_gene: -; abundance: -; v_gene: TRBV6-1; j_gene: TRBJ1-4; CDR3aa: CASSGRQGRGEKLFF; CDR3nt: TGTGCCAGCAGTGGCCGGCAGGGCCGGGGGGAAAAACTGTTTTTT